The clone carrying this T cell receptor beta chain was seen a handful of times. Its antigen is still unknown. Healthy Caucasian individuals from Russia aged roughly 6 to 90 were enrolled as donors. The record originates from a study of blood T cells in healthy people across ages. At the level of the study: Template switching caught about one barcoded beta molecule for each two T cells.

Then a second PCR, running roughly 7 to 11 cycles, was carried out with a sample-barcoded 5' primer and a J-beta primer mix. A single record per CDR3 protein comes from TCRdb applying MiXCR to the 5' RACE reads. This table has 1.5 million to 2 million distinct CDR3 sequences, roughly 52% appearing once. Study results and caveats: As age increased, TCR beta diversity per million T cells fell in a roughly linear fashion.

Germline assignment: CDR1 SGHTA and CDR2 FQGNSA. Trimming cost V 5 bases and J 5 bases; bases outside gene matches: 11. The CDR3 is 16 amino acids. The TCR was taken from a middle-aged woman in good health. The chain links TRBV7-2 to TRBJ2-5; 10 bases are a match to TRBD1. The material sequenced was blood. The CDR3, as DNA: TGTGCCAGCAGCCAAAGCCGACAGGGGGCGGGTGAGACCCAGTACTTC. Translated, it gives CASSQSRQGAGETQYF.